Listed below are T cell receptor beta chains from one sample, sequenced in a study of monozygotic twins with cystic fibrosis. Generated by immunoSEQ multiplex PCR, the TCRdb table keeps only in-frame clones and is missing some. The table records around 10,000 clones, roughly nine tenths of them present only once. Sequenced material: blood. The source is a boy aged 2-15 years with cystic fibrosis. Each CDR3 is given with its conserved first and last residue. A D gene is named only where the DNA matches it firmly. Expanded clones are given a class, and other clones once, few, many or no size at all.

cdr3_aa: CAWSQGQPYEQYF
cdr3_nt: TGTGCCTGGAGCCAGGGACAGCCCTACGAGCAGTACTTC
cdr3_length: 13
clone_size: -
v_call: TRBV30
d_call: TRBD1
j_call: TRBJ2-7

cdr3_aa: CASSESRQGRSPLHF
cdr3_nt: TGTGCCAGCAGTGAATCCCGACAGGGGAGAAGTCCCCTCCACTTT
cdr3_length: 15
clone_size: -
v_call: TRBV6-4
d_call: TRBD1
j_call: TRBJ1-6

cdr3_aa: CASSFRVSGAIYEQYF
cdr3_nt: TGTGCCAGCAGCTTTAGAGTGTCGGGGGCTATCTACGAGCAGTACTTC
cdr3_length: 16
clone_size: -
v_call: TRBV7-9
d_call: -
j_call: TRBJ2-7

cdr3_aa: CASSEGSGPVYEQYF
cdr3_nt: TGTGCCAGCAGCGAAGGGAGCGGGCCGGTCTACGAGCAGTACTTC
cdr3_length: 15
clone_size: -
v_call: TRBV9
d_call: -
j_call: TRBJ2-7

cdr3_aa: CASSHGRSYEQYF
cdr3_nt: TGCGCCAGCAGCCATGGACGCTCCTACGAGCAGTACTTC
cdr3_length: 13
clone_size: -
v_call: TRBV4-1
d_call: -
j_call: TRBJ2-7

cdr3_aa: CASSLISTVLNYEQYF
cdr3_nt: TGTGCCAGCAGCTTAATCTCGACTGTTCTGAATTACGAGCAGTACTTC
cdr3_length: 16
clone_size: -
v_call: TRBV7-2
d_call: -
j_call: TRBJ2-7

cdr3_aa: CASSLPVGDQPQHF
cdr3_nt: TGTGCCAGCAGCTTGCCGGTAGGGGATCAGCCCCAGCATTTT
cdr3_length: 14
clone_size: -
v_call: TRBV5-5
d_call: -
j_call: TRBJ1-5

cdr3_aa: CASSGFGPGRQTQYF
cdr3_nt: TGTGCCAGCAGTGGGTTTGGCCCCGGCCGGCAGACCCAGTACTTC
cdr3_length: 15
clone_size: -
v_call: TRBV2
d_call: -
j_call: TRBJ2-5

cdr3_aa: CASRPNQGTGELFF
cdr3_nt: TGCGCCAGCAGACCCAATCAGGGCACCGGGGAGCTGTTTTTT
cdr3_length: 14
clone_size: -
v_call: TRBV5-1
d_call: -
j_call: TRBJ2-2

cdr3_aa: CASSLLTEQFF
cdr3_nt: TGTGCCAGCAGCTTACTTACTGAGCAGTTCTTC
cdr3_length: 11
clone_size: -
v_call: TRBV11-2
d_call: -
j_call: TRBJ2-1

cdr3_aa: CASSWRGQGNYGYTF
cdr3_nt: TGTGCCAGCAGCTGGCGGGGACAGGGGAACTATGGCTACACCTTC
cdr3_length: 15
clone_size: -
v_call: TRBV5-4
d_call: TRBD1
j_call: TRBJ1-2

cdr3_aa: CASSQVPGGYTF
cdr3_nt: TGCGCCAGCAGCCAAGTTCCCGGTGGCTACACCTTC
cdr3_length: 12
clone_size: few
v_call: TRBV4-1
d_call: -
j_call: TRBJ1-2

cdr3_aa: CASSQGAAGVGNEQFF
cdr3_nt: TGCGCCAGCAGCCAAGGTGCGGCAGGGGTGGGCAATGAGCAGTTCTTC
cdr3_length: 16
clone_size: -
v_call: TRBV4-1
d_call: -
j_call: TRBJ2-1

cdr3_aa: CASSPDSGSTEAFF
cdr3_nt: TGTGCCAGCTCACCGGACAGCGGGAGCACTGAAGCTTTCTTT
cdr3_length: 14
clone_size: -
v_call: TRBV18
d_call: -
j_call: TRBJ1-1

cdr3_aa: CASSPGREWYEQYF
cdr3_nt: TGCGCCAGCAGCCCTGGGAGGGAATGGTACGAGCAGTACTTC
cdr3_length: 14
clone_size: -
v_call: TRBV4-3
d_call: TRBD2
j_call: TRBJ2-7

cdr3_aa: CASSQDRDSSYEQYF
cdr3_nt: TGCGCCAGCAGCCAAGATCGTGACAGCTCCTACGAGCAGTACTTC
cdr3_length: 15
clone_size: -
v_call: TRBV4-3
d_call: -
j_call: TRBJ2-7

cdr3_aa: CASSMGFPDTQYF
cdr3_nt: TGTGCCAGTAGTATGGGTTTCCCAGATACGCAGTATTTT
cdr3_length: 13
clone_size: -
v_call: TRBV19
d_call: -
j_call: TRBJ2-3

cdr3_aa: CASRTGTIDEQFF
cdr3_nt: TGCGCCAGCCGGACAGGGACTATCGATGAGCAGTTCTTC
cdr3_length: 13
clone_size: -
v_call: TRBV5-1
d_call: -
j_call: TRBJ2-1

cdr3_aa: CASSTGGANYGYTF
cdr3_nt: TGTGCCAGCAGTACAGGGGGCGCGAACTATGGCTACACCTTC
cdr3_length: 14
clone_size: once
v_call: TRBV6-5
d_call: TRBD1
j_call: TRBJ1-2

cdr3_aa: CASSQGGAQETQYF
cdr3_nt: TGTGCCAGCAGCCAGGGGGGGGCGCAAGAGACCCAGTACTTC
cdr3_length: 14
clone_size: -
v_call: TRBV7-6
d_call: -
j_call: TRBJ2-5

cdr3_aa: CSASTGGELTEAFF
cdr3_nt: TGCAGCGCATCGACAGGGGGCGAGCTCACTGAAGCTTTCTTT
cdr3_length: 14
clone_size: -
v_call: TRBV29-1
d_call: TRBD1
j_call: TRBJ1-1

cdr3_aa: CASSFREGPNIQYF
cdr3_nt: TGTGCCAGCAGCTTCAGGGAGGGGCCCAACATTCAGTACTTC
cdr3_length: 14
clone_size: -
v_call: TRBV5-6
d_call: TRBD2
j_call: TRBJ2-4

cdr3_aa: CASSLAISSEKLFF
cdr3_nt: TGTGCCAGCAGCTTGGCCATCAGCTCAGAAAAACTGTTTTTT
cdr3_length: 14
clone_size: -
v_call: TRBV7-2
d_call: -
j_call: TRBJ1-4

cdr3_aa: CASGAKTEAFF
cdr3_nt: TGTGCCAGCGGCGCGAAGACTGAAGCTTTCTTT
cdr3_length: 11
clone_size: -
v_call: TRBV6-6
d_call: -
j_call: TRBJ1-1

cdr3_aa: CAWSVSGGTEAFF
cdr3_nt: TGTGCCTGGAGTGTAAGTGGGGGCACTGAAGCTTTCTTT
cdr3_length: 13
clone_size: -
v_call: TRBV30
d_call: -
j_call: TRBJ1-1

cdr3_aa: CASSRQMNTEAFF
cdr3_nt: TGTGCCAGCAGTCGACAGATGAACACTGAAGCTTTCTTT
cdr3_length: 13
clone_size: once
v_call: TRBV6-5
d_call: -
j_call: TRBJ1-1

cdr3_aa: CASSLSTGGHGYTF
cdr3_nt: TGTGCCAGCAGTTTATCTACAGGGGGCCATGGCTACACCTTC
cdr3_length: 14
clone_size: once
v_call: TRBV27
d_call: TRBD1
j_call: TRBJ1-2

cdr3_aa: CASTDDRGNEQFF
cdr3_nt: TGTGCCAGCACTGACGACAGGGGCAATGAGCAGTTCTTC
cdr3_length: 13
clone_size: -
v_call: TRBV6-5
d_call: TRBD1
j_call: TRBJ2-1

cdr3_aa: CASSPPTSLIPETQYF
cdr3_nt: TGTGCCAGCAGTCCCCCCACCAGTCTCATTCCCGAGACCCAGTACTTC
cdr3_length: 16
clone_size: -
v_call: TRBV6-6
d_call: -
j_call: TRBJ2-5

cdr3_aa: CASSPVGGLDTIYF
cdr3_nt: TGTGCCAGCTCACCGGTAGGGGGCTTGGACACCATATATTTT
cdr3_length: 14
clone_size: -
v_call: TRBV18
d_call: TRBD1
j_call: TRBJ1-3

cdr3_aa: CASSRPGGANTEAFF
cdr3_nt: TGCGCCAGCAGCCGTCCGGGAGGGGCAAACACTGAAGCTTTCTTT
cdr3_length: 15
clone_size: -
v_call: TRBV4-1
d_call: -
j_call: TRBJ1-1

cdr3_aa: CASSSQRAKNIQYF
cdr3_nt: TGTGCCAGTAGTTCCCAGAGGGCCAAAAACATTCAGTACTTC
cdr3_length: 14
clone_size: -
v_call: TRBV19
d_call: -
j_call: TRBJ2-4

cdr3_aa: CASSLDLGLSLRPGYTF
cdr3_nt: TGTGCCAGCAGCTTAGATTTGGGCCTGTCTCTTCGGCCTGGCTACACCTTC
cdr3_length: 17
clone_size: -
v_call: TRBV7-9
d_call: -
j_call: TRBJ1-2

cdr3_aa: CASSVAGLAGNIETQYF
cdr3_nt: TGTGCCAGCAGCGTAGCCGGACTAGCGGGGAATATAGAGACCCAGTACTTC
cdr3_length: 17
clone_size: -
v_call: TRBV9
d_call: TRBD2
j_call: TRBJ2-5

cdr3_aa: CASSLALSSSYNEQFF
cdr3_nt: TGTGCCAGCAGCTTAGCTCTCTCCTCCTCCTACAATGAGCAGTTCTTC
cdr3_length: 16
clone_size: -
v_call: TRBV7-2
d_call: -
j_call: TRBJ2-1

cdr3_aa: CAWRSKALHGTAPYEQYF
cdr3_nt: TGTGCCTGGAGGTCGAAGGCCCTGCACGGGACAGCCCCCTACGAGCAGTACTTC
cdr3_length: 18
clone_size: once
v_call: TRBV30
d_call: TRBD1
j_call: TRBJ2-7

cdr3_aa: CASRPDRANNSPLHF
cdr3_nt: TGTGCCAGTAGGCCGGACAGGGCGAACAACTCACCCCTCCACTTT
cdr3_length: 15
clone_size: -
v_call: TRBV19
d_call: TRBD1
j_call: TRBJ1-6

cdr3_aa: CASSYGDAMNTEAFF
cdr3_nt: TGTGCCAGCAGTTACGGGGACGCCATGAACACTGAAGCTTTCTTT
cdr3_length: 15
clone_size: few
v_call: TRBV6-5
d_call: -
j_call: TRBJ1-1

cdr3_aa: CAVGRGTEAFF
cdr3_nt: TGTGCCGTAGGGAGGGGCACTGAAGCTTTCTTT
cdr3_length: 11
clone_size: -
v_call: TRBV27
d_call: -
j_call: TRBJ1-1

cdr3_aa: CSGTTGGNTEAFF
cdr3_nt: TGCAGCGGGACAACCGGGGGAAACACTGAAGCTTTCTTT
cdr3_length: 13
clone_size: -
v_call: TRBV29-1
d_call: -
j_call: TRBJ1-1

cdr3_aa: CASSGGTFNVLTF
cdr3_nt: TGTGCCAGCAGCGGGGGGACTTTCAACGTCCTGACTTTC
cdr3_length: 13
clone_size: -
v_call: TRBV2
d_call: TRBD2
j_call: TRBJ2-6

cdr3_aa: CASSSSTLGEKLFF
cdr3_nt: TGTGCCAGCAGCTCCTCTACGTTAGGCGAAAAACTGTTTTTT
cdr3_length: 14
clone_size: -
v_call: TRBV7-2
d_call: -
j_call: TRBJ1-4

cdr3_aa: CASSLWEYTGGYTF
cdr3_nt: TGTGCCAGCAGCTTATGGGAATACACGGGGGGCTACACCTTC
cdr3_length: 14
clone_size: -
v_call: TRBV7-9
d_call: -
j_call: TRBJ1-2

cdr3_aa: CASIRAGSRTAFF
cdr3_nt: TGTGCCAGCATACGGGCAGGCTCTAGAACGGCTTTCTTT
cdr3_length: 13
clone_size: -
v_call: TRBV6-5
d_call: -
j_call: TRBJ1-1

cdr3_aa: CASSLRPKNTEAFF
cdr3_nt: TGTGCCAGCAGCTTAAGACCGAAGAACACTGAAGCTTTCTTT
cdr3_length: 14
clone_size: -
v_call: TRBV7-2
d_call: -
j_call: TRBJ1-1

cdr3_aa: CASSATTAAKTQYF
cdr3_nt: TGTGCCAGTAGTGCAACGACAGCGGCGAAGACCCAGTACTTC
cdr3_length: 14
clone_size: -
v_call: TRBV19
d_call: -
j_call: TRBJ2-5

cdr3_aa: CASSQKYFGGAGELFF
cdr3_nt: TGCGCCAGCAGTCAAAAGTATTTCGGGGGAGCCGGGGAGCTGTTTTTT
cdr3_length: 16
clone_size: -
v_call: TRBV23-1
d_call: -
j_call: TRBJ2-2

cdr3_aa: CASSPPGTTSYEQYF
cdr3_nt: TGTGCCAGTAGCCCTCCCGGGACTACATCCTACGAGCAGTACTTC
cdr3_length: 15
clone_size: once
v_call: TRBV19
d_call: TRBD2
j_call: TRBJ2-7

cdr3_aa: CASSIVGDRGNQPQHF
cdr3_nt: TGTGCCAGTAGTATAGTGGGGGACAGGGGTAATCAGCCCCAGCATTTT
cdr3_length: 16
clone_size: -
v_call: TRBV19
d_call: TRBD1
j_call: TRBJ1-5

cdr3_aa: CASSLYSGGAPEAFF
cdr3_nt: TGTGCCAGCAGCTTATACTCAGGGGGCGCCCCTGAAGCTTTCTTT
cdr3_length: 15
clone_size: once
v_call: TRBV7-9
d_call: TRBD1
j_call: TRBJ1-1

cdr3_aa: CASSDSGTTIGAQYF
cdr3_nt: TGTGCCAGCAGCGATTCCGGGACTACGATCGGGGCCCAGTACTTC
cdr3_length: 15
clone_size: -
v_call: TRBV11-2
d_call: TRBD2
j_call: TRBJ2-5

cdr3_aa: CASSQEVWGADTQYF
cdr3_nt: TGTGCCAGCAGCCAAGAGGTTTGGGGGGCAGATACGCAGTATTTT
cdr3_length: 15
clone_size: -
v_call: TRBV4-2
d_call: -
j_call: TRBJ2-3

cdr3_aa: CASSSRDIKAFF
cdr3_nt: TGTGCCAGCAGCTCCCGGGACATCAAGGCTTTCTTT
cdr3_length: 12
clone_size: -
v_call: TRBV5-4
d_call: -
j_call: TRBJ1-1

cdr3_aa: CASKRGSYGYTF
cdr3_nt: TGTGCCAGCAAGAGGGGATCCTATGGCTACACCTTC
cdr3_length: 12
clone_size: -
v_call: TRBV6-5
d_call: -
j_call: TRBJ1-2

cdr3_aa: CASSLASTSSPLHF
cdr3_nt: TGTGCCAGCAGCTTAGCCAGCACATCTTCACCCCTCCACTTT
cdr3_length: 14
clone_size: -
v_call: TRBV11-2
d_call: -
j_call: TRBJ1-6